Below, 26 T cell receptor beta chains from the same sample are listed, as sequenced in a study of cytomegalovirus exposure and HLA in healthy donors. The primer mix had 60 Vbeta and 13 Jbeta primers. Some clones are missing from TCRdb's copy, which holds only in-frame ones; the method was immunoSEQ multiplex PCR. The sample yields about 150,000 clones, roughly 80% seen once. The sequenced material came from PBMCs. These receptors were taken from a male donor in good health and CMV-seronegative.

The chain employs TRBV7-9 and TRBJ2-7; D is undetermined. Germline values: CDR1 SEHNR, CDR2 FQNEAQ (reference sequence). Trimming stripped 1 base from V and 8 bases from J, with 18 bases between. The CDR3 length is 15 residues. The CDR3 region has the DNA TGTGCCAGCAGCTTAGACTCGTGGGCTTCTCTGAAGCAGTACTTC. Translation gives CASSLDSWASLKQYF. Supplemented by reference TRBV7-9 and TRBJ2-7, the full variable domain reads DTGVSQNPRHKITKRGQNVTFRCDPISEHNRLYWYRQTLGQGPEFLTYFQNEAQLEKSRLLSDRFSAERPKGSFSTLEIQRTEQGDSAMYLCASSLDSWASLKQYFGPGTRLTVT.

V usage is TRBV19 and J usage is TRBJ2-3, with D possibly matching TRBD1 (6 bases). This CDR3 has 16 amino acids. V was trimmed by 3 bases and J by 1 base, leaving 14 bases between them. The V gene's germline CDR1 is LNHDA and CDR2 SQIVND (reference sequence). CDR3 in DNA: TGTGCCAGTAGTATCGCCGGCAGGGGACGCACAGATACGCAGTATTTT. Residues: CASSIAGRGRTDTQYF. The whole variable domain, filled in from reference TRBV19 and TRBJ2-3, reads DGGITQSPKYLFRKEGQNVTLSCEQNLNHDAMYWYRQDPGQGLRLIYYSQIVNDFQKGDIAEGYSVSREKKESFPLTVTSAQKNPTAFYLCASSIAGRGRTDTQYFGPGTRLTVL.

The chain couples TRBV18 to TRBJ1-1; TRBD1 is a possible D gene (5 bases). Germline CDR1 and CDR2: KGHSH and LQKENI. Trimming pared 3 bases from V and 4 bases from J, leaving 9 bases between. The CDR3 has 13 residues. Here the CDR3 reads CASSPQGPTEAFF. CDR3 sequence (DNA): TGTGCCAGCTCACCCCAGGGTCCCACTGAAGCTTTCTTT.

The rearrangement links TRBV28 to TRBJ1-1; 8 bases line up with TRBD1. CDR3 size: 16 residues. V gave up 6 bases and J gave up 1 base; unmatched junction bases: 10. Looked up from germline, CDR1 is MDHEN and CDR2 is SYDVKM. CDR3 in amino acids: CASSLRQGRGNTEAFF. The CDR3 DNA follows: TGTGCCAGCAGCTTACGACAGGGGCGGGGGAACACTGAAGCTTTCTTT.

V gene TRBV27 combines with J gene TRBJ2-7; 10 nucleotides agree with TRBD1. The germline V gene has CDR1 MNHEY and CDR2 SMNVEV (reference sequence). V was clipped by 3 bases and J by 5 bases; unmatched bases: 4. CDR3 length: 14 residues. The CDR3 DNA sequence: TGTGCCAGCAGTTTTGGGGGACAGGGGAACGAGCAGTACTTC. Its protein is CASSFGGQGNEQYF.

The chain recombines TRBV5-4 with TRBJ2-7; maybe TRBD1 (6 bases). CDR1 and CDR2 from the germline V gene are SGHNT and YYREEE (reference sequence). Trimming left V 4 bases short and J 4 bases short, with 21 bases between. This CDR3 has 16 residues. CDR3 loop: CASSRDPTGVTYEQYF. The CDR3 DNA reads TGTGCCAGCAGCCGAGACCCGACAGGAGTAACGTACGAGCAGTACTTC.

This chain uses TRBV27 with TRBJ2-1, with D possibly being TRBD2 (6 bases). Germline lookup yields CDR1 MNHEY and CDR2 SMNVEV (reference sequence). V was shortened by 0 bases and J by 10 bases, with 16 bases between the two germline ends. This CDR3 spans 15 amino acids. CDR3 in amino acids: CASSLSSSGLSEQFF. The CDR3 nucleotides are TGTGCCAGCAGTTTATCTTCGAGCGGACTATCCGAGCAGTTCTTC.

This clone was counted once. V usage is TRBV6-1 and J usage is TRBJ2-7, with D uncertain. Trimming shortened V by 3 bases and J by 1 base, and 7 bases separated the two germline ends. The CDR3 has 13 residues. Germline values: CDR1 MNHNS, CDR2 SASEGT. The DNA for the CDR3 is TGTGCCAGCAGTGATCGAGTGTCCTACGAGCAGTACTTC. Translated, it gives CASSDRVSYEQYF.

The chain carries TRBV5-4 and TRBJ2-5; TRBD1 matches 8 bases. Trimming took 0 bases from V and 3 from J; bases not matched to a gene: 4. The V gene's germline CDR1 is SGHNT and CDR2 YYREEE (reference sequence). The CDR3 totals 15 residues. Here the CDR3 DNA reads TGTGCCAGCAGCTTGGGCCCGACAGGGGAAGAGACCCAGTACTTC. Residues: CASSLGPTGEETQYF.

The chain joins TRBV6-1 to TRBJ2-5; 14 bases are shared with TRBD2. This CDR3 comprises 15 residues. V shed 8 bases, J shed 4 bases, and the junction held 6 bases outside the gene matches. CDR1 and CDR2 (germline): MNHNS, SASEGT. This CDR3 is CASLSGLAGAETQYF. In nucleotides, the CDR3 is TGTGCCAGCCTCTCGGGACTAGCGGGAGCAGAGACCCAGTACTTC.

The chain combines TRBV7-2 with TRBJ2-7; 13 bases fit TRBD2. Germline trimming cut 5 bases from V and 2 bases from J; bases unmatched to any gene: 3. The CDR3 extends over 15 amino acids. Germline CDR1 and CDR2: SGHTA and FQGNSA. The CDR3 reads CASSGGLAGTYEQYF. The DNA of the CDR3 is TGTGCCAGCAGCGGGGGACTAGCGGGGACCTACGAGCAGTACTTC.

The chain has TRBV7-3 and TRBJ2-2, with D perhaps TRBD2 (5 bases). This CDR3 region has 15 residues. Per germline, CDR1 SGHTA and CDR2 FQGTGA. Trimming removed 8 bases from V and 2 bases from J, with 15 bases in between. The CDR3 sequence is CASGLRALNTGELFF. As DNA, the CDR3 is TGTGCCAGCGGACTTCGGGCCCTAAACACCGGGGAGCTGTTTTTT.

The chain combines TRBV18 with TRBJ2-7; TRBD1 matches 10 bases. This CDR3 is built from 15 residues. V shed 2 bases and J 6 bases; nucleotides not matched to a gene: 7. Germline values: CDR1 KGHSH, CDR2 LQKENI. Here the CDR3 DNA reads TGTGCCAGCTCACCAATCGGGACAGGGGTTTGCGAGCAGTACTTC. Protein product: CASSPIGTGVCEQYF.

This chain's CDR3 is CASSSRQGAEAFF. In DNA form, the CDR3 reads TGTGCCAGCAGCTCCCGACAGGGGGCTGAAGCTTTCTTT. The V gene is TRBV7-6, the J gene TRBJ1-1; 9 nucleotides line up with TRBD1. Trimming at V came to 4 bases and at J to 6 bases, leaving 3 bases not matched to a gene. CDR3 length equals 13 residues. From germline, CDR1 is SGHVS and CDR2 FNYEAQ.

The chain recombines TRBV4-3 with TRBJ2-5; D call uncertain. Trimming pared 0 bases from V and 5 bases from J, leaving 10 bases between. The germline gives CDR1 LGHNA, CDR2 YSLEER. The CDR3 is 14 residues long. CDR3 in amino acids: CASSQDGPGETQYF. In nucleotides, the CDR3 is TGCGCCAGCAGCCAAGATGGGCCCGGCGAGACCCAGTACTTC.

This sequence joins TRBV7-2 and TRBJ2-2; D is perhaps TRBD2 (6 bases). The V gene's germline CDR1 is SGHTA and CDR2 FQGNSA. The CDR3 extends over 16 amino acids. V lost 1 base and J 5 bases, leaving 14 bases between the germline ends. The CDR3 loop is CASSLVSGTPTGELFF. In DNA form, the CDR3 reads TGTGCCAGCAGCTTAGTTTCCGGGACTCCTACCGGGGAGCTGTTTTTT.

The rearrangement links TRBV5-6 to TRBJ2-7, with 9 bases lining up with TRBD1. V lost 5 bases and J lost 8; bases outside the gene matches: 8. Germline V lookup: CDR1 SGHDT, CDR2 YYEEEE. There are 13 residues in the CDR3. Here the CDR3 DNA reads TGTGCCAGCAGTTGGGACAGGGCTGTTCAGCAGTACTTC. Translated: CASSWDRAVQQYF.

This clone was picked up a small number of times. In DNA form, the CDR3 reads TGTGCCAGCAGCTCCGGGACATCTGGGGGAAAACTGTTTTTT. Translation: CASSSGTSGGKLFF. The chain combines TRBV7-6 with TRBJ1-4; D perhaps matches TRBD1 (6 bases). This CDR3 is built from 14 residues. Trimming stripped 4 bases from V and 10 bases from J, with 16 bases between. The germline gives CDR1 SGHVS, CDR2 FNYEAQ.

The rearrangement joins TRBV13 to TRBJ2-1, with 9 bases matching TRBD1. The germline V gene encodes CDR1 PRHDT and CDR2 FYEKMQ (reference sequence). The CDR3 runs to 17 residues. The V gene end was trimmed by 0 bases and the J gene end by 4 bases; junction bases not matched to a gene: 7. The CDR3 DNA follows: TGTGCCAGCAGCTTAGGCCTCCAGACAGGGGGGTACAATGAGCAGTTCTTC. It is translated as CASSLGLQTGGYNEQFF.

The chain recombines TRBV4-1 with TRBJ2-7; D may be TRBD1 (5 bases). CDR1 is MGHRA and CDR2 is YSYEKL in the germline V gene. The V end was cut by 4 bases, the J end by 4 bases, with 11 bases between. This CDR3 has 13 amino acids. The CDR3, as DNA: TGCGCCAGCAGCCCCCGAACAGGATACGAGCAGTACTTC. Its protein is CASSPRTGYEQYF.

The chain recombines TRBV7-8 with TRBJ1-1, with D possibly TRBD1 on 5 matching bases. The CDR3 extends over 13 amino acids. The germline gives CDR1 SGHVS, CDR2 FQNEAQ. Trimming removed 1 base from V and 4 bases from J, with 7 bases in between. CDR3 nucleotide sequence: TGTGCCAGCAGCTTAGGCCAGGGCACTGAAGCTTTCTTT. This codes for CASSLGQGTEAFF.

This clone was seen more than once but under ten times. The rearrangement joins TRBV7-9 to TRBJ1-4; D remains unclear. CDR1 and CDR2 (germline): SEHNR, FQNEAQ (reference sequence). This CDR3 contains 14 residues. Trimming left V 3 bases short and J 3 bases short, with 8 bases between. The CDR3 nucleotides are TGTGCCAGCAGCTTGGCCAGATCTAATGAAAAACTGTTTTTT. As protein: CASSLARSNEKLFF.

This rearrangement joins TRBV2 to TRBJ2-7, with D tentatively TRBD1 (6 bases). Trimming cost V 10 bases and J 2 bases, with 18 bases left between them. The CDR3 has 14 amino acids. The V gene's germline CDR1 is SNHLY and CDR2 FYNNEI. The CDR3 nucleotides are TGTGCCACCCTAAAGGGGGTAGGGACCTACGAGCAGTACTTC. This sequence encodes CATLKGVGTYEQYF.

The chain couples TRBV5-4 to TRBJ1-1; D may be TRBD1 (6 bases). Per the germline V gene, CDR1 is SGHNT and CDR2 is YYREEE (reference sequence). The CDR3 extends over 16 amino acids. V was trimmed by 0 bases and J by 3 bases, leaving 15 bases between them. The DNA for the CDR3 is TGTGCCAGCAGCTTGGGCCCCTTGGACAGATACACTGAAGCTTTCTTT. It encodes CASSLGPLDRYTEAFF.

To note about this clone: Sequence at one end of the junction differs from germline and may be a read error. The chain employs TRBV7-9 and TRBJ1-2, with D unresolved. The CDR3 loop spans 12 amino acids. Germline V gene data show CDR1 as SEHNR and CDR2 as FQNEAQ (reference sequence). CDR3 nucleotides: TGTTCCAGCAGCTTAATTAGCTATGGCTACACCTTC. Encoded protein: CSSSLISYGYTF.

The chain is built from TRBV5-1 and TRBJ2-7; 12 bases are a match to TRBD1. The V gene end was trimmed by 1 base and the J gene end by 6 bases; junction bases not matched to a gene: 8. CDR3 length: 16 amino acids. From germline, CDR1 is SGHRS and CDR2 YFSETQ. The CDR3 is CASSLSLGQGASEQYF. The CDR3 nucleotides are TGCGCCAGCAGCTTGTCCCTGGGACAGGGGGCCAGCGAGCAGTACTTC.